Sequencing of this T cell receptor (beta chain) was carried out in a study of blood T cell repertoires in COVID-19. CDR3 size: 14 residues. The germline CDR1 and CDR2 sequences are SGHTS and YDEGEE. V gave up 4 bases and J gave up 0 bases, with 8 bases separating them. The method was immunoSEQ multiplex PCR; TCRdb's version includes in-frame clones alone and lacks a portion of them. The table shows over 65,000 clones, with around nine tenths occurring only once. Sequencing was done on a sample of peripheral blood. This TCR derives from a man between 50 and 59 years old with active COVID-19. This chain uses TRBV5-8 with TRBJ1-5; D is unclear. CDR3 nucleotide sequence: TGTGCCAGCAGCGGCGGGTATAGCAATCAGCCCCAGCATTTT. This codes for CASSGGYSNQPQHF.